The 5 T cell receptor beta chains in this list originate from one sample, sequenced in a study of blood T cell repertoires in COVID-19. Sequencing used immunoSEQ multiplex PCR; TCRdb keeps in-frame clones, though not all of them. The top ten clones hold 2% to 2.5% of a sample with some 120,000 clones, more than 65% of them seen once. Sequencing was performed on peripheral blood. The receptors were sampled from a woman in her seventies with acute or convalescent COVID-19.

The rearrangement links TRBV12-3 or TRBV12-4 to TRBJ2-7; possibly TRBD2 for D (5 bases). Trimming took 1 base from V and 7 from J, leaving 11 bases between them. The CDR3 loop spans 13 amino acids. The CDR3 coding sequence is TGTGCCAGCAGTTTAGGAGGGCGAGGGGAGCAGTACTTC. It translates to CASSLGGRGEQYF.

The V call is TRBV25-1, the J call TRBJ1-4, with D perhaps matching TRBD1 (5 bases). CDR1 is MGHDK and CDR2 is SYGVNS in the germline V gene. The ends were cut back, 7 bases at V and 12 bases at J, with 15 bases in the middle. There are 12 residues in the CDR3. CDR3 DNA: TGTGCCAGCATGAGGGGTCGGGGGGAACTGTTTTTT. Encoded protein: CASMRGRGELFF.

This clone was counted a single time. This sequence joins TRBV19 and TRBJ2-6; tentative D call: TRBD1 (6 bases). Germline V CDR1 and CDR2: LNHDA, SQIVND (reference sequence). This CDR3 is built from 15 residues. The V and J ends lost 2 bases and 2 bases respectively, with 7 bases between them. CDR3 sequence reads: CASSIQGTGANVLTF. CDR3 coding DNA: TGTGCCAGTAGTATACAGGGGACTGGGGCCAACGTCCTGACTTTC.

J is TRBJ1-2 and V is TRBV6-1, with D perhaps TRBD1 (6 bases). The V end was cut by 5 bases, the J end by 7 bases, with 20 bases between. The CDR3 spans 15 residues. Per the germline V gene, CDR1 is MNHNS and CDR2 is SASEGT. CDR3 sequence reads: CASSSSGQGRGGYTF. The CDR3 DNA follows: TGTGCCAGCAGTTCCAGCGGGCAGGGGAGGGGTGGCTACACCTTC.

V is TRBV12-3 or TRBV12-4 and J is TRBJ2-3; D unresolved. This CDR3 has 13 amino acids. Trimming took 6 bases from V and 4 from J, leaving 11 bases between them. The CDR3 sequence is CASSPTVADTQYF. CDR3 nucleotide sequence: TGTGCCAGCAGCCCTACCGTCGCAGATACGCAGTATTTT.